The entry that follows covers one T cell receptor (beta chain) sequence. Its antigen is still unknown. Profiled with immunoSEQ multiplex PCR; TCRdb holds only in-frame clones, not every one. Counted here are tens of thousands of clones, about 85% occurring once; the ten biggest clones make up 4.6%. The entry originates in a study of OX40 agonist ivuxolimab in advanced cancers. The wider study: At doses from 0.01 to 10 mg/kg, patients were given intravenous ivuxolimab every 2 weeks. From roughly 20 to 79 years was the age range, with a mean of around 54 years, and approximately 80% were male.

V lost 5 bases and J lost 4, with 20 bases in between. This CDR3 comprises 16 residues. Germline V gene sequence: CDR1 MNHEY, CDR2 SMNVEV (reference sequence). Study-wide results and limits: Researchers did not determine the expanded peripheral T cells' antigen specificity.

The chain carries TRBV27 and TRBJ1-2; no clear D gene. The receptor was isolated from an adult with an advanced solid tumor such as melanoma, head and neck, liver or kidney cancer. The sequences come from CD4+ or CD8+ T cells sorted from blood, collected in a trial of the OX40 agonist ivuxolimab. The CDR3 DNA reads TGTGCCAGCAGTATGACGGTAGGGCAGCTTCCCTATGGCTACACCTTC. It yields the protein CASSMTVGQLPYGYTF.